This TCR beta chain was sequenced for a study of cytomegalovirus exposure and HLA in healthy donors. Produced via immunoSEQ multiplex PCR; TCRdb's table is partial and in-frame only. This sample has some 220,000 clones, with 80% to 95% found just once. General observations from the study: Reported results showed that the classifier diagnosed cytomegalovirus status with high specificity and sensitivity.

Trimming removed 3 bases at V and 0 bases at J, with 9 bases between. Looked up from germline, CDR1 is GTSNPN and CDR2 is SVGIG (reference sequence). This CDR3 is 13 amino acids long. Of note for this clone: The target antigen is unknown.

The chain couples TRBV30 to TRBJ2-7, with a possible D match to TRBD2 (5 bases). The TCR originated in a woman aged 18-29 years in good health and CMV-seronegative. The source material was PBMCs. CDR3 residues: CAWSPADSYEQYF. The CDR3 bases are TGTGCCTGGAGCCCAGCGGACTCCTACGAGCAGTACTTC.